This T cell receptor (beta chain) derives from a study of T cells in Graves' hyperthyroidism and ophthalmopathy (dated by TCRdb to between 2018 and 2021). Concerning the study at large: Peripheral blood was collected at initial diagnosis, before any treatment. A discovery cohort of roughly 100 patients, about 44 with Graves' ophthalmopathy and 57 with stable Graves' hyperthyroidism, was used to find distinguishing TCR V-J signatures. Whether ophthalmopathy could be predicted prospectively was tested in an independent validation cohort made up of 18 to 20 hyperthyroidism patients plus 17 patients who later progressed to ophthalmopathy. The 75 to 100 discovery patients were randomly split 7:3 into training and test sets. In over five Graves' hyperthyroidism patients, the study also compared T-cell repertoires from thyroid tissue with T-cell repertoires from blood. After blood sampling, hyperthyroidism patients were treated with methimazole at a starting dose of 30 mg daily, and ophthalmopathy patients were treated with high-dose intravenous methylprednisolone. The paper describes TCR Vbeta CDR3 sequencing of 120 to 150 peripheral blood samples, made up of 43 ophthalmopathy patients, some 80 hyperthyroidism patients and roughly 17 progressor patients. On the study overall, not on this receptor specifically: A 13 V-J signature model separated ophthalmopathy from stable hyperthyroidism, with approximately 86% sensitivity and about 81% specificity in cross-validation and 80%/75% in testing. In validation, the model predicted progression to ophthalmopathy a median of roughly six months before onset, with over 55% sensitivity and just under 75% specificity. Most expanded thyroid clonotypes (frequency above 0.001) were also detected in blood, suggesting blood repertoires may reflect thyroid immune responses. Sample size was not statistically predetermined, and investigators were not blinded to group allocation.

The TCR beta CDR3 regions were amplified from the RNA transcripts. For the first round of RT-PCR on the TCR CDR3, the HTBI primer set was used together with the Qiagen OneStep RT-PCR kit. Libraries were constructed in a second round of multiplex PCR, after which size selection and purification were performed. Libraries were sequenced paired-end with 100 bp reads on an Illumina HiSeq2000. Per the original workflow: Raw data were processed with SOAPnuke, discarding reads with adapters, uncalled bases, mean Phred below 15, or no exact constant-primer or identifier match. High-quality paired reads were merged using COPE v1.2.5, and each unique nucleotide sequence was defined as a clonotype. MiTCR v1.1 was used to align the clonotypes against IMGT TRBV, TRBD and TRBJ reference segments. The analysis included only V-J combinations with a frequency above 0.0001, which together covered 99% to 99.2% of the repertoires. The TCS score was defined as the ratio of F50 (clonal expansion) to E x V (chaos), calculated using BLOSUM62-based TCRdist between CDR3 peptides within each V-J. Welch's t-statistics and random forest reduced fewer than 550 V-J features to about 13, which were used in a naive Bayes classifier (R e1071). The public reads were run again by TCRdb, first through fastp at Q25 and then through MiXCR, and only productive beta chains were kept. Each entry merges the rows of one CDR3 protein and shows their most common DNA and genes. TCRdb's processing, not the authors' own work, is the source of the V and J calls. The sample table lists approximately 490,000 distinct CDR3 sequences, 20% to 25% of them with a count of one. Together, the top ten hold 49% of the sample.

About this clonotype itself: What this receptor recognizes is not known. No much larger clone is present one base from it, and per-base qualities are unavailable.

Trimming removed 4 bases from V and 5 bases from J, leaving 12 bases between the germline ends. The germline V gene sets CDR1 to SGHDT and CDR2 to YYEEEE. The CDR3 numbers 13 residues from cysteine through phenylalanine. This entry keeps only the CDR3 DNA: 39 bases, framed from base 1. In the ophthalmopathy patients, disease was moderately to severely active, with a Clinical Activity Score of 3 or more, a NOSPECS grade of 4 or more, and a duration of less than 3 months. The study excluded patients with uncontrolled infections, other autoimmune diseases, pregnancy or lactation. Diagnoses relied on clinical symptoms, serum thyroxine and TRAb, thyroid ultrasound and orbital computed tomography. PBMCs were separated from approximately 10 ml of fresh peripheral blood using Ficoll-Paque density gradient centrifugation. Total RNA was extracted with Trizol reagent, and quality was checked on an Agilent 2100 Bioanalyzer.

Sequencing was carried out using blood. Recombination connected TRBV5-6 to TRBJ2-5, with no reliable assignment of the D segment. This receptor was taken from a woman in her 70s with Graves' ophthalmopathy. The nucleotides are TGTGCCAGCAGCCGACATATGGGGGAGACCCAGTACTTC. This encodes CASSRHMGETQYF.